This T cell receptor (beta chain) was sequenced for a study of blood T cell repertoires in COVID-19. Study details: The study drew acute and convalescent COVID-19 samples from the United States, Italy and Spain. PBMCs, B-cell-depleted T cells, or T cells were the source of the cDNA or gDNA that made up the material.

As processed by the authors: Researchers report that nucleated cell counts were estimated from reference gene primer amplification. The protocol was immunoSEQ multiplex PCR, while the TCRdb copy is restricted to in-frame clones and leaves out a portion. That table is the source of V, J and clone size, and D and trimming were worked out from the DNA. The data show around 73,000 clones, 65% to 85% seen once. The CDR3 is made up of 13 amino acids. Germline assignment: CDR1 SGHNT and CDR2 YENEEA. Trimming took off 3 bases at V and 9 bases at J, with 12 bases between the two ends. This receptor was identified in a woman aged 60 to 75 with acute or convalescent COVID-19. The gene calls are TRBV11-3 and TRBJ2-1, with D possibly being TRBD1 (6 bases). Material: peripheral blood. The CDR3 DNA follows: TGTGCCAGCAGCTTGACAGGAGACGGTGAGCAGTTCTTC. It translates to CASSLTGDGEQFF.